The clone carrying this T cell receptor beta chain was seen many times. Amplified TCR beta CDR3 regions derived from RNA transcripts. The study used the HTBI primer set for a first-round RT-PCR of the TCR CDR3. TCRdb recomputed calls from the multiplex PCR reads with MiXCR, one row per CDR3 protein. In the table there are fewer than 500,000 distinct CDR3 sequences, 14% to 15% of which are singletons. These data are taken from a study of T cells in Graves' hyperthyroidism and ophthalmopathy. This CDR3 has 13 amino acids. Germline V gene lookup returns CDR1 MNHNS and CDR2 SASEGT. Trimming pared 5 bases from V and 4 bases from J, leaving 11 bases between. Diagnosis rested on symptoms, serum thyroxine and TRAb, thyroid ultrasound, and orbital computed tomography. Using 10 ml of fresh peripheral blood, PBMCs were prepared.

The V gene is TRBV6-1, the J gene TRBJ1-1; D call uncertain. The TCR originated in a man aged 18-30 years with Graves' ophthalmopathy. Specimen: blood. Here the CDR3 reads CASSLLSATEAFF. DNA for the CDR3: TGTGCCAGCAGTCTGCTTTCGGCCACTGAAGCTTTCTTT.